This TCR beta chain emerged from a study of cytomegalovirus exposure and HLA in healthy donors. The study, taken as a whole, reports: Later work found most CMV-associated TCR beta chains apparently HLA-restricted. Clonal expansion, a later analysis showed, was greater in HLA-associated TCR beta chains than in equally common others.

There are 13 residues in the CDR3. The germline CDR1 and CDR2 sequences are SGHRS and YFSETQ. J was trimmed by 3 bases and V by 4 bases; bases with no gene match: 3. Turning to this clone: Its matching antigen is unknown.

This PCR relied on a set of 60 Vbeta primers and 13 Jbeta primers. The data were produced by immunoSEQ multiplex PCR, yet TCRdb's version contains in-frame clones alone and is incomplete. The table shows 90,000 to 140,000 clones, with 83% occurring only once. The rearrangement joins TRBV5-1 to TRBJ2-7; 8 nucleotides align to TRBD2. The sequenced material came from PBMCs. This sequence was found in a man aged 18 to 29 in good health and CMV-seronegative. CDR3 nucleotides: TGCGCCAGCAGCCCGGCGGGGGGCTACGAGCAGTACTTC. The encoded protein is CASSPAGGYEQYF.